The entry below gives a single TCR beta chain sequence along with its context. This entry is derived from a study of low-dose radiotherapy and immunotherapy resistance in tumors. Study in general: It was 1 Gy per fraction every two weeks that Cohort 2 received, adding up to 13 Gy over 26 weeks.

Germline loops: CDR1 MDHEN, CDR2 SYDVKM. This CDR3 comprises 14 residues. Trimming removed 3 bases at V and 2 bases at J, with 10 bases between. TRAV- and TRBV-specific primers primed first-strand cDNA, covering alpha and beta chains. Amplification, which lasted about 20 PCR cycles, used a constant-region primer and V-primer adapter to amplify TCRs. TCRdb used MiXCR to reprocess the reads, holding one entry per CDR3 protein. The data hold 13,000 to 15,000 distinct CDR3 sequences, with 40% to 60% observed a single time. The origin of this receptor is a human donor with advanced metastatic prostate, ovarian, gallbladder or colorectal cancer (not recorded which). This table probably holds off-target reads from a library built for another chain. The rearrangement links TRBV28 to TRBJ1-2; possibly TRBD1 for D (5 bases). DNA for the CDR3: TGTGCCAGCAGTTTGGTGGGGGGGAACTATGGCTACACCTTC. Translating it yields CASSLVGGNYGYTF.